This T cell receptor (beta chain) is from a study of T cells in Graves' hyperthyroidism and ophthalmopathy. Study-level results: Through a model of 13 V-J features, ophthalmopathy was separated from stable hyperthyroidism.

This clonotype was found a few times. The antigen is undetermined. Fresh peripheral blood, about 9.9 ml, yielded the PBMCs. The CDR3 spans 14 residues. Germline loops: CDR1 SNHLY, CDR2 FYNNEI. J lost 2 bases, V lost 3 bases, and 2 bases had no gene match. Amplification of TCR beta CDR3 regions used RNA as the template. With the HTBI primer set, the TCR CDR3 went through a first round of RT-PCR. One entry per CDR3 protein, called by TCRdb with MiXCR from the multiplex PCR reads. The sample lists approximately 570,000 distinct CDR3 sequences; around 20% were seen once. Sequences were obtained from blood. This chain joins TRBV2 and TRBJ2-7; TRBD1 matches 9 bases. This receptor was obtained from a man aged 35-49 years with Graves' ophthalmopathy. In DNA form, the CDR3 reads TGTGCCAGCAGTGAGGACAGGGGCCCCTACGAGCAGTACTTC. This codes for CASSEDRGPYEQYF.